The source of this TCR beta chain is a study of control samples from healthy donors and cancer patients. V shed 7 bases, J shed 8 bases, and the junction held 6 bases outside the gene matches. The CDR3 spans 12 residues. Germline loops: CDR1 SNHLY, CDR2 FYNNEI. Profiled with immunoSEQ multiplex PCR; TCRdb holds only in-frame clones, not every one. The sample has about 120,000 clones, around 88% seen once; the top ten hold roughly 3.2%. The chain links TRBV2 to TRBJ1-2, with TRBD1 matching over 8 bases. The sequencing input was blood. The sequence was collected from a man in his forties in good health. The DNA for the CDR3 is TGTGCCAGCATCATGGACAGGGACGGCTACACCTTC. Protein: CASIMDRDGYTF.